The rows below give T cell receptor beta chains drawn from one sample of a study of cytomegalovirus exposure and HLA in healthy donors. The method was immunoSEQ multiplex PCR; TCRdb's version includes in-frame clones alone and lacks a portion of them. The sample yields some 76,000 clones, approximately 94% seen once. The material sequenced was PBMCs. These receptors were collected from a woman under 30 in good health and CMV-seropositive. CDR3s include the opening cysteine and the closing phenylalanine or tryptophan. The D gene is left open where the match is weak. Clone size, where shown, is once, few, many, or a class for clones that have expanded.

size | D | J | V | CDR3 | DNA
NA | NA | TRBJ1-1 | TRBV7-9 | CASTQGGRGLLNTEAFF | TGTGCCAGCACCCAAGGCGGCAGGGGATTACTCAACACTGAAGCTTTCTTT
NA | NA | TRBJ2-5 | TRBV7-9 | CASSLYGRGEETQYF | TGTGCCAGCAGCTTATATGGGCGGGGTGAGGAGACCCAGTACTTC
NA | TRBD2 | TRBJ2-3 | TRBV18 | CASSPGTSGSWDTQYF | TGTGCCAGCTCACCCGGGACTAGCGGGAGTTGGGATACGCAGTATTTT
NA | NA | TRBJ2-7 | TRBV18 | CASSPTGTGLTKTYEQYF | TGTGCCAGCTCACCTACCGGGACTGGACTAACCAAAACCTACGAGCAGTACTTC
NA | NA | TRBJ2-7 | TRBV29-1 | CSGGGLYEQYF | TGCAGCGGGGGGGGCCTCTACGAGCAGTACTTC
NA | NA | TRBJ1-2 | TRBV5-1 | CASSLQTEHPVGGYTF | TGCGCCAGCAGCTTGCAGACAGAACACCCCGTGGGGGGCTACACCTTC
once | NA | TRBJ1-4 | TRBV5-4 | CASSLVGSEKLFF | TGTGCCAGCAGCTTGGTGGGGAGTGAAAAACTGTTTTTT
NA | NA | TRBJ2-1 | TRBV27 | CASSLGGMGGNEQFF | TGTGCCAGCAGTTTAGGAGGAATGGGCGGCAATGAGCAGTTCTTC
NA | NA | TRBJ1-1 | TRBV15 | CATSVNSNTEAFF | TGTGCCACCAGCGTAAATTCGAACACTGAAGCTTTCTTT
NA | NA | TRBJ1-2 | TRBV7-2 | CASSQQKGDYGYTF | TGTGCCAGCAGCCAACAAAAAGGGGACTATGGCTACACCTTC
NA | TRBD2 | TRBJ2-3 | TRBV14 | CASSQDLAGAHTDTQYF | TGTGCCAGCAGCCAAGACCTAGCGGGGGCTCACACAGATACGCAGTATTTT
NA | TRBD2 | TRBJ2-1 | TRBV7-2 | CASSLDVVPSGGPNEQFF | TGTGCCAGCAGCTTAGATGTGGTACCCAGCGGGGGACCCAATGAGCAGTTCTTC
NA | NA | TRBJ2-1 | TRBV15 | CATSRARDSSNEQFF | TGTGCCACCAGCAGAGCCCGAGACAGCTCCAATGAGCAGTTCTTC
NA | NA | TRBJ1-6 | TRBV9 | CASSVGLLENSPLHF | TGTGCCAGCAGCGTAGGGCTCCTGGAGAATTCACCCCTCCACTTT
NA | NA | TRBJ1-1 | TRBV27 | CASKMTAMNTEAFF | TGTGCCAGCAAAATGACAGCGATGAACACTGAAGCTTTCTTT
NA | NA | TRBJ2-6 | TRBV7-9 | CASSSGLSGANVLTF | TGTGCCAGCAGCTCCGGACTCTCTGGGGCCAACGTCCTGACTTTC
NA | NA | TRBJ2-7 | TRBV7-9 | CASSFSEGFGEQYF | TGTGCCAGCAGCTTTAGCGAGGGATTCGGCGAGCAGTACTTC
NA | NA | TRBJ1-1 | TRBV2 | CASNTGPEAFF | TGTGCCAGCAATACAGGTCCTGAAGCTTTCTTT
NA | NA | TRBJ2-7 | TRBV12-2 | CRRDIHEQYF | TGCCGGCGGGATATCCACGAGCAGTACTTC
NA | TRBD1 | TRBJ2-7 | TRBV18 | CASSPTFGTGITYEQYF | TGTGCCAGCTCACCAACTTTCGGGACAGGGATTACCTACGAGCAGTACTTC
NA | TRBD2 | TRBJ2-3 | TRBV4-2 | CASSQATSGMSDTQYF | TGTGCCAGCAGCCAAGCGACTAGCGGGATGTCAGATACGCAGTATTTT
NA | TRBD2 | TRBJ2-6 | TRBV4-1 | CASSYSLIRLAGGTGANVLTF | TGCGCCAGCAGCTATTCCCTAATCAGGCTAGCGGGAGGGACCGGGGCCAACGTCCTGACTTTC
NA | NA | TRBJ2-1 | TRBV7-6 | CASSLVAGRYNEQFF | TGTGCCAGCAGCTTAGTGGCAGGCCGCTACAATGAGCAGTTCTTC
NA | NA | TRBJ2-6 | TRBV5-5 | CASRSSGANVLTF | TGTGCCAGCAGGAGCTCTGGGGCCAACGTCCTGACTTTC
NA | NA | TRBJ1-6 | TRBV27 | CASSWALTSPLHF | TGTGCCAGCAGTTGGGCACTCACTTCACCCCTCCACTTT
few | NA | TRBJ2-2 | TRBV2 | CASQQAARSGELFF | TGTGCCAGCCAACAGGCCGCCCGATCCGGGGAGCTGTTTTTT
NA | TRBD2 | TRBJ2-1 | TRBV11-3 | CASSLLTSGVRDEQFF | TGTGCCAGCAGCTTACTTACTAGCGGGGTGAGGGATGAGCAGTTCTTC